This T cell receptor beta chain is from a study of breast tumors, draining lymph nodes, adjacent tissues. Study-level findings and limits: Luminal-like breast cancer showed significantly higher tumor–nontumor repertoire similarity than basal-like. The lymph node origin of tumor T cells was framed as consistent with a hypothesis, not demonstrated. Tumors had less TCR diversity than lymph nodes, more than nontumor tissue. Data fit most tumor T cells coming from lymph node, expanding in tumor.

Samples came from axillary lymph nodes draining the breast cancer. TCRdb reanalysed the multiplex PCR reads using MiXCR and keeps one entry per CDR3 protein. The table lists fewer than 200,000 distinct CDR3 sequences, approximately 33% of them singletons. The sample holds many counts of this clonotype. The antigen is unknown. The source of this sequence is a female donor with breast cancer. Some clones in this sample may be carry-over from other donors' samples. Material for sequencing was axillary lymph node tissue.

This CDR3 is CAISGLSGAGELFF. The DNA for the CDR3 is TGTGCCATCAGTGGCCTATCCGGGGCCGGGGAGCTGTTTTTT. The J gene is TRBJ2-2, the V gene TRBV10-3; D might be TRBD2 (5 bases). The CDR3 is made up of 14 amino acids. The V end lost 4 bases, the J end lost 6 bases, and 12 bases lay between the germline ends. From germline, CDR1 is ENHRY and CDR2 SYGVKD.